One sample yielded the 2 T cell receptor beta chains listed below, sequenced in a study of technical replicates of blood from a few donors. The repertoire was sequenced with immunoSEQ multiplex PCR; TCRdb's copy has only in-frame clones and lacks some. The table lists over 50,000 clones, more than 85% of them singletons. Sequencing was performed on PBMCs. These receptors originate from a human donor in good health. Some clones in this sample may be carry-over from other donors' samples.

This rearrangement joins TRBV7-9 to TRBJ2-1; 12 bases match TRBD2. Trimming removed 5 bases from V and 8 bases from J; junction bases left unmatched: 10. The CDR3 covers 16 residues. Looked up from germline, CDR1 is SEHNR and CDR2 is FQNEAQ (reference sequence). CDR3 protein: CASSRLAGEGSDEQFF. The CDR3 DNA reads as TGTGCCAGCAGCCGACTAGCGGGAGAGGGTAGCGATGAGCAGTTCTTC. Filled out from reference TRBV7-9 and TRBJ2-1, the complete variable domain reads DTGVSQNPRHKITKRGQNVTFRCDPISEHNRLYWYRQTLGQGPEFLTYFQNEAQLEKSRLLSDRFSAERPKGSFSTLEIQRTEQGDSAMYLCASSRLAGEGSDEQFFGPGTRLTVL.

In its sample, this clone was seen once. The chain joins TRBV10-3 to TRBJ2-7, with TRBD1 identical over 8 bases. The CDR3 is made up of 14 amino acids. The germline CDR1 and CDR2 sequences are ENHRY and SYGVKD. With V trimmed by 5 bases and J by 2 bases, 5 bases remained unmatched. The CDR3 DNA sequence: TGTGCCATCAGTAGACAGGGGTCCGCCTACGAGCAGTACTTC. Its translation is CAISRQGSAYEQYF.